What follows is one TCR beta chain and its context. This sample was taken from a study of cytomegalovirus exposure and HLA in healthy donors. At the level of the study: Around 87 million unique TCRs, all from HLA-typed donors, were included in an early release of the data.

The PCR contained 60 Vbeta and 13 Jbeta primers. This table comes from immunoSEQ multiplex PCR, and its TCRdb copy is limited to in-frame clones, with some not included. The table counts about 140,000 clones; roughly 3% lies in the top ten. Per germline, CDR1 SGHNT and CDR2 YYREEE (reference sequence). The ends were cut back, 2 bases at V and 5 bases at J, with 14 bases in the middle. CDR3 length: 15 amino acids. The clonotype originates from a man in his forties or fifties in good health and CMV-seronegative. The chain employs TRBV5-4 and TRBJ2-1; possibly TRBD1 for D (6 bases). The source material was PBMCs. The CDR3 coding sequence is TGTGCCAGCAGCTTACAGGGAATCGGGAACAATGAGCAGTTCTTC. Its translation is CASSLQGIGNNEQFF.